This TCR beta chain was sequenced for a study of blood T cell repertoires in COVID-19. Data came from immunoSEQ multiplex PCR; TCRdb stores just in-frame clones and leaves some out. The profile shows 150,000 to 200,000 clones, 85% to 95% of them singletons. The V gene's germline CDR1 is SGHNT and CDR2 YYREEE (reference sequence). Trimming removed 6 bases at V and 0 bases at J, with 15 bases between. The CDR3 has 15 residues. In its sample, this clone was seen once. The sample consisted of peripheral blood. This chain joins TRBV5-4 and TRBJ1-1; tentatively, D is TRBD1 (5 bases). This clonotype was obtained from a woman between 45 and 65 years old with acute or convalescent COVID-19. The DNA of the CDR3 is TGTGCCAGCACCCGGAAGGGGTCTATGAACACTGAAGCTTTCTTT. Its translation: CASTRKGSMNTEAFF.